The 9 T cell receptor beta chains presented below share a single source sample, sequenced in a study of CD4 and CD8 cells across lung adenocarcinoma regions. TCRdb re-derived calls from the PCR reads in MiXCR, one entry per CDR3 protein. The sample records about 5,300 distinct CDR3 sequences, around 62% being singletons. Sequences were obtained from CD4+ T cells from the center of a lung tumor. Receptors were obtained from a female donor with lung adenocarcinoma. The CD4 and CD8 labels of this study may be unreliable.

The chain uses TRBV6-5 and TRBJ2-5; tentative D call: TRBD1 (5 bases). The J call may be faulty, since TRBJ2-7 better matches the DNA end. Germline CDR1 is MNHEY and CDR2 is SVGAGI. The CDR3 is made up of 16 amino acids. CDR3 protein: CASSYWVGPGLNEQYF. The CDR3 bases are TGTGCCAGCAGTTACTGGGTGGGGCCAGGTTTGAACGAGCAGTACTTC.

Of note for this clonotype: Relative to the germline gene, one junction end is altered; a read error may explain this. This chain uses TRBV6-1 with TRBJ1-2; no reliable D call. Germline lookup yields CDR1 MNHNS and CDR2 SASEGT. The CDR3 covers 13 residues. The CDR3 DNA is TGTGCCAGCAGTGAAGAGGATAATTCACCCCTCCACTTC. Its translation is CASSEEDNSPLHF.

The V call is TRBV6-1, the J call TRBJ2-5; D possibly corresponds to TRBD2 (7 bases). Germline values: CDR1 MNHNS, CDR2 SASEGT. The V end was cut by 6 bases, the J end by 4 bases, with 18 bases between. This CDR3 has 15 amino acids. The CDR3 loop reads CASSAPTSRGETQYF. The CDR3 coding sequence is TGTGCCAGCAGCGCCCCGACTAGCAGGGGAGAGACCCAGTACTTC.

V gene TRBV5-4 combines with J gene TRBJ2-2, with TRBD1 matching over 8 bases. CDR3 size: 17 residues. V lost 4 bases and J lost 0; bases outside the gene matches: 8. From germline, CDR1 is SGHNT and CDR2 YYREEE (reference sequence). The CDR3 sequence is CASSLGRTGSNTGELFF. The CDR3 DNA reads TGTGCCAGCAGCCTCGGACGGACAGGGTCGAACACCGGGGAGCTGTTTTTT.

This clonotype was seen a handful of times. This sequence joins TRBV6-1 and TRBJ2-1, with D possibly matching TRBD2 (5 bases). The DNA end is a closer match to TRBJ2-7, so the J assignment may be wrong. The CDR3 covers 14 residues. Germline V lookup: CDR1 MNHNS, CDR2 SASEGT. The CDR3 DNA reads as TGTGCCAGCAGCCCCGGGGTAGTTACCTACGAGCAGTACTTC. The encoded protein is CASSPGVVTYEQYF.

Remarks on this clonotype: An end of the junction does not agree with germline; a read error may underlie this. The rearrangement joins TRBV6-1 to TRBJ2-1, with no clear D. This CDR3 comprises 10 residues. The germline gives CDR1 MNHNS, CDR2 SASEGT. The CDR3 DNA follows: TGTGCCAGCAGGGCCAGTGAGCAGTTCTTT. It codes for CASRASEQFF.

This sequence joins TRBV6-2 or TRBV6-3 and TRBJ2-3; a weak D match, TRBD2 (7 bases). This CDR3 contains 15 residues. Germline loops: CDR1 MNHEY, CDR2 SVGEGT. V was cut by 11 bases and J by 4 bases, with 22 bases left in between. CDR3 amino acids: CAGGPGGGGSDTQYF. The DNA of the CDR3 is TGTGCCGGGGGCCCGGGGGGCGGGGGCTCAGATACGCAGTATTTT.

V and J are TRBV6-5 and TRBJ2-1, with D perhaps matching TRBD1 or TRBD2 (5 bases each). With the DNA end fitting TRBJ2-5 better, the J assignment may be wrong. Germline CDR1 MNHEY, CDR2 SVGAGI. The CDR3 runs 14 residues. In DNA form, the CDR3 reads TGTGCCAGCAGTTCGGGGCTAGCTTGGGAGACCCAGTACTTC. It specifies CASSSGLAWETQYF.

The J gene is TRBJ2-1, the V gene TRBV6-5; no clear D. The V end was cut by 3 bases, the J end by 5 bases, with 5 bases between. Germline CDR1 MNHEY, CDR2 SVGAGI. This CDR3 is 12 amino acids long. CDR3 nucleotides: TGTGCCAGCAGTTATCTGGACAATGAGCAGTTCTTC. This encodes CASSYLDNEQFF.